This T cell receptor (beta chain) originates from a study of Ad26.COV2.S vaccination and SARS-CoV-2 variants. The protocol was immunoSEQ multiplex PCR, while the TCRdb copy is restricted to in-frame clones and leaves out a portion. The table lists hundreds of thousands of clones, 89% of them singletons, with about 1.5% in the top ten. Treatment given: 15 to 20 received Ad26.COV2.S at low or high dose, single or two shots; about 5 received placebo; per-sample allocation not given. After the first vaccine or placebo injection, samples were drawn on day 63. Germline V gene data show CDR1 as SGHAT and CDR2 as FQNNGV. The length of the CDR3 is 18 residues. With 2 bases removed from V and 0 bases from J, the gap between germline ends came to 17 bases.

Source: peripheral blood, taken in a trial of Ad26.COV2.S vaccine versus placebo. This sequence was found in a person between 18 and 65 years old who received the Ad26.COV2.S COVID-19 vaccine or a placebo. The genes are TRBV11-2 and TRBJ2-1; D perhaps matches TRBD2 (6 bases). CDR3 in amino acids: CASSLFAWDSSSYNEQFF. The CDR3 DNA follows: TGTGCCAGCAGCTTATTCGCGTGGGACTCAAGCTCCTACAATGAGCAGTTCTTC.